These 13 T cell receptor beta chains came from one sample sequenced in a study of cytomegalovirus exposure and HLA in healthy donors. 13 Jbeta primers and 60 Vbeta primers were used for the PCR. Assay used: immunoSEQ multiplex PCR; TCRdb lists only in-frame clones, some missing. This sample lists 65,000 to 95,000 clones; its ten largest clones have 1.5%. Material for sequencing was PBMCs. The receptor set was obtained from a woman aged 55 to 70 in good health and CMV-seronegative.

CDR3 nucleotide sequence: TGTGCCAGTAGTAGCCCTGGGGGGGGCAGGTCACAGGCAGCCAAAAACATTCAGTACTTC. This gives the protein CASSSPGGGRSQAAKNIQYF. The genes are TRBV19 and TRBJ2-4, with D possibly being TRBD2 (7 bases). V dropped 4 bases and J dropped 0 bases, with 25 bases sitting between them. This CDR3 is built from 20 residues. CDR1 and CDR2 from the germline V gene are LNHDA and SQIVND (reference sequence). The full variable domain, with the rest looked up from reference TRBV19 and TRBJ2-4, is DGGITQSPKYLFRKEGQNVTLSCEQNLNHDAMYWYRQDPGQGLRLIYYSQIVNDFQKGDIAEGYSVSREKKESFPLTVTSAQKNPTAFYLCASSSPGGGRSQAAKNIQYFGAGTRLSVL.

V is TRBV19 and J is TRBJ2-1; 11 nucleotides line up with TRBD1. V shed 2 bases, J shed 10 bases, and the junction held 4 bases outside the gene matches. This CDR3 is 14 amino acids long. Germline V gene lookup returns CDR1 LNHDA and CDR2 SQIVND (reference sequence). The CDR3 bases are TGTGCCAGTAGTATACAGGACAGGGGGCACGAGCAGTTCTTC. This gives the protein CASSIQDRGHEQFF.

The J gene is TRBJ1-3, the V gene TRBV2, with D uncertain. V lost 3 bases and J 0 bases, leaving 12 bases between the germline ends. CDR1 and CDR2 (germline): SNHLY, FYNNEI. This CDR3 has 16 residues. Here the CDR3 DNA reads TGTGCCAGCAGTGATCTGGGCCCCGGCTCTGGAAACACCATATATTTT. Translating it yields CASSDLGPGSGNTIYF.

The V gene is TRBV5-1, the J gene TRBJ1-1; 8 nucleotides agree with TRBD1. The CDR3 is 14 residues long. Germline V gene sequence: CDR1 SGHRS, CDR2 YFSETQ. The junction had 10 bases not matched to a gene; V was cut back by 2 bases and J by 10 bases. In nucleotides, the CDR3 is TGCGCCAGCAGCTTAGGGACAGGTCGTGACCCAGCTTTCTTT. Translation gives CASSLGTGRDPAFF.

This chain joins TRBV27 and TRBJ2-1; 11 bases are a match to TRBD1. The length of the CDR3 is 16 residues. The junction had 8 bases not matched to a gene; V was cut back by 6 bases and J by 4 bases. From germline, CDR1 is MNHEY and CDR2 SMNVEV (reference sequence). CDR3 sequence reads: CASRWGGTGGYNEQFF. DNA of the CDR3: TGTGCCAGCAGGTGGGGCGGGACAGGGGGATACAATGAGCAGTTCTTC.

V is TRBV9 and J is TRBJ1-5; 9 positions match TRBD1. The CDR3 covers 15 residues. Unmatched junction bases numbered 2, after V lost 0 bases and J lost 4 bases. Germline loops: CDR1 SGDLS, CDR2 YYNGEE. The CDR3 loop reads CASSVGQGDNQPQHF. DNA for the CDR3: TGTGCCAGCAGCGTAGGACAGGGGGATAATCAGCCCCAGCATTTT.

This chain links TRBV7-2 with TRBJ2-1, with D perhaps matching TRBD2 (6 bases). CDR1 and CDR2 (germline): SGHTA, FQGNSA. V gave up 5 bases and J gave up 6 bases, with 11 bases separating them. The CDR3 consists of 13 residues. In DNA form, the CDR3 reads TGTGCCAGCAGCCCGTCGGGGGTCAATGAGCAGTTCTTC. Translating gives CASSPSGVNEQFF. Variable domain in full (rest from reference TRBV7-2 and TRBJ2-1): GAGVSQSPSNKVTEKGKDVELRCDPISGHTALYWYRQSLGQGLEFLIYFQGNSAPDKSGLPSDRFSAERTGGSVSTLTIQRTQQEDSAVYLCASSPSGVNEQFFGPGTRLTVL.

CDR3 DNA: TGCGCCAGCAGCATGGACAGGGGAGACTATGGCTACACCTTC. This gives the protein CASSMDRGDYGYTF. The chain recombines TRBV5-1 with TRBJ1-2; 9 bases align to TRBD1. The CDR3 runs 14 residues. Unmatched junction bases numbered 4, after V lost 4 bases and J lost 3 bases. The germline V gene encodes CDR1 SGHRS and CDR2 YFSETQ.

V and J are TRBV27 and TRBJ2-5; D perhaps matches TRBD2 (6 bases). Germline CDR1 reads MNHEY; CDR2 reads SMNVEV (reference sequence). This CDR3 spans 15 amino acids. The V and J ends lost 9 bases and 5 bases respectively, with 22 bases between them. CDR3 nucleotide sequence: TGTGCCAGTCGAAATCGAGCCGGGGCGGGGGAGACCCAGTACTTC. Amino acids: CASRNRAGAGETQYF.

This chain links TRBV6-4 with TRBJ2-7; 12 positions agree with TRBD2. Germline CDR1 reads MRHNA; CDR2 reads SNTAGT. The CDR3 runs 20 residues. J lost 0 bases, V lost 8 bases, and 20 bases had no gene match. The CDR3: CASGVPGRLAGERVSYEQYF. DNA for the CDR3: TGTGCCAGCGGGGTCCCGGGGCGACTAGCGGGAGAAAGGGTCTCCTACGAGCAGTACTTC.

As concerns this clone: Other DNA sequences in this specimen translate into the identical CDR3. The V gene is TRBV29-1, the J gene TRBJ2-3; 12 bases line up with TRBD1. The trim removed 7 bases at V and 5 bases at J, leaving 7 bases unmatched. The CDR3 has 14 amino acids. The V gene's germline CDR1 is SQVTM and CDR2 ANQGSEA. The CDR3 DNA is TGCAGCGCCGGGGGACAGGGGGCAGGAGATACGCAGTATTTT. Translated, it gives CSAGGQGAGDTQYF.

The rearrangement links TRBV6-5 to TRBJ1-2; TRBD1 aligns across 7 bases. Germline loops: CDR1 MNHEY, CDR2 SVGAGI. There are 14 residues in the CDR3. The junction had 10 bases not matched to a gene; V was cut back by 5 bases and J by 7 bases. CDR3 in amino acids: CASSHGQVGFGYTF. The CDR3 DNA reads as TGTGCCAGCAGTCACGGACAGGTGGGGTTTGGCTACACCTTC.

The chain couples TRBV25-1 to TRBJ2-7, with TRBD1 identical over 9 bases. Trimming at V came to 2 bases and at J to 5 bases, leaving 10 bases not matched to a gene. This CDR3 has 16 amino acids. Germline V gene sequence: CDR1 MGHDK, CDR2 SYGVNS. This chain's CDR3 is CASSEGGTGWFHEQYF. The DNA for the CDR3 is TGTGCCAGCAGTGAAGGGGGGACAGGGTGGTTTCACGAGCAGTACTTC.